This T cell receptor beta chain was captured in a study of human T cells and chemical hapten exposure. General study results and limits: The study found that DPC sensitization did not change TCRs above 1 in 1000 frequency.

Time point reported: pre-sensitization, week 0. As to treatment: therapeutic diphenylcyclopropenone sensitization with weekly scalp DPC. Drawing of blood took place ahead of applying each patch test. Trimming removed 6 bases from V and 1 base from J; junction bases left unmatched: 3. The CDR3 consists of 14 residues. Germline V gene data show CDR1 as ENHRY and CDR2 as SYGVKD. TCRdb reprocessed the RACE reads with MiXCR, giving one entry per CDR3 protein. Among some 200,000 distinct CDR3 sequences listed, around 30% were seen once. In its sample, this clonotype was seen a few times. The target antigen is unknown.

The source of this sequence is a woman aged 25-40 years with alopecia areata. Some clones in this sample may be carry-over from other donors' samples. The chain employs TRBV10-3 and TRBJ2-3; 8 bases fit TRBD1. This specimen consisted of whole blood, obtained in connection with sensitization to the hapten diphenylcyclopropenone (DPC). The CDR3 DNA reads as TGTGCCATCAGGCCGGGACAGGGCACAGATACGCAGTATTTT. It yields the protein CAIRPGQGTDTQYF.